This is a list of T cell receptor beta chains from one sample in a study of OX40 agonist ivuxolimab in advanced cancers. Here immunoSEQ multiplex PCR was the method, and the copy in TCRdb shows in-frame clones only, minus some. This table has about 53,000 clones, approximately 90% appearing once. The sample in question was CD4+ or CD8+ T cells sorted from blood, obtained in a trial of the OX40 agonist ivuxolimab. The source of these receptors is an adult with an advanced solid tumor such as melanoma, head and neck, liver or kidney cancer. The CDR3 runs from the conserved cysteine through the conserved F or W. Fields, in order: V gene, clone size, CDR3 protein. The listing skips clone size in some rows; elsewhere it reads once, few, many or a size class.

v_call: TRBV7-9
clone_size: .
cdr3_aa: CASSFPSGSMYTGELFF

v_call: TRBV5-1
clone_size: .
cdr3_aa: CASSFNGVPNEQFF

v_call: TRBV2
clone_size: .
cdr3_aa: CASSKEQYEQYF

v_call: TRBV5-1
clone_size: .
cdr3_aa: CASSASTGLELFF

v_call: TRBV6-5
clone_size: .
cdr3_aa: CASSYSGQGMGYTF

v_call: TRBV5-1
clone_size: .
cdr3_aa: CASSLPDSTDTQYF

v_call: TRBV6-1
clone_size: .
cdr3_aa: CASIKGTGQETQYF

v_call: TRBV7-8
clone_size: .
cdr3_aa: CASGKGPRTEAFF

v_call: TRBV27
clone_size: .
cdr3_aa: CASSLRAAQETQYF

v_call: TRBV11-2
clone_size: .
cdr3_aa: CASSLVGGNTEAFF

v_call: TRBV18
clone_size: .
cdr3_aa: CASSPSAGTDTQYF

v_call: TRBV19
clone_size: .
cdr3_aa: CASSTGGSDETQYF

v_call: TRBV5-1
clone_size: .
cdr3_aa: CASSSDREFDTQYF

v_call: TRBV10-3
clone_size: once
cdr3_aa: CAITGEAGPYNEQFF

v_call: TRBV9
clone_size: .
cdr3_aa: CASTPGLVAGELFF

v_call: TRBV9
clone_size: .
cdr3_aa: CASSARGVGGNTIYF

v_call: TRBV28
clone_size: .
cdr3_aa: CASTLPGVFSGSPQHF

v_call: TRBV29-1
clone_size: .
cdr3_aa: CSVEARGAEAFF

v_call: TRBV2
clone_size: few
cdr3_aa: CATRGEGASTEAFF

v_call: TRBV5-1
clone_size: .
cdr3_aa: CASSATSGRGGETQYF

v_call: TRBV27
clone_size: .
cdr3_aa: CASSLGGDIQYF

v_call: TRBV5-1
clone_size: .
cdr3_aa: CASSSGPGDTQYF

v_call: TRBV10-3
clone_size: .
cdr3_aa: CAISDSSGGDEQFF

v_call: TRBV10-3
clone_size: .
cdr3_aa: CAISVLGGTKQETQYF

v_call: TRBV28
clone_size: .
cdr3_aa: CASSSGQFSGANVLTF

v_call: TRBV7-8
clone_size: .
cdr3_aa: CASSPRDRGREKLFF

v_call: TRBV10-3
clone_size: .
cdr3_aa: CAISESGDRYQPQHF

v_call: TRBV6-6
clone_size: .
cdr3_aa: CASSYQPASYGYTF

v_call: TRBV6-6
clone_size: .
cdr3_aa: CASSYSWQNTGELFF

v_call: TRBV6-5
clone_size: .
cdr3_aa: CASSSRRGGSRGEQYF

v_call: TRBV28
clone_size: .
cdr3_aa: CASSSQGNNNEKLFF

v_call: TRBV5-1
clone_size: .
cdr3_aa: CASSSAGSQGDYGYTF

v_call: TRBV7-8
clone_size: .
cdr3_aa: CASSLGLAGGAGELFF

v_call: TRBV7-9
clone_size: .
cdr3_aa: CASSLAERTLVYGYTF

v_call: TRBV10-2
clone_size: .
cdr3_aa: CASSEFSGRRSYNEQFF

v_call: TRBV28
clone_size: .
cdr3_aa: CASSLIGEAFF

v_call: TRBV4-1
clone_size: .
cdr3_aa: CASSLTGTGDMYGYTF

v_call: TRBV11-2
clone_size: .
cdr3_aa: CASSRGETQYF

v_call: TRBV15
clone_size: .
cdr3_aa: CATSRDPQGGGEKLFF

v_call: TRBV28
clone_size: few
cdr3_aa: CASSSSGGAKYNEQFF

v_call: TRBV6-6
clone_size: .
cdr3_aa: CASSLGQGPFQYF

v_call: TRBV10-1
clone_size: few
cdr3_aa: CASSRTVNTGELFF

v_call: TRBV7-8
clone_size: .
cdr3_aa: CASSPPRNSGNTIYF

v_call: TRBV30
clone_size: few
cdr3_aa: CAWSEKSHQPQHF

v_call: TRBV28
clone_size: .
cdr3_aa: CASSLERYEQYF

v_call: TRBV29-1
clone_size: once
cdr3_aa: CSVGAGVGVAFF

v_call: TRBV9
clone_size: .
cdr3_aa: CASSVGDYRDQPQHF

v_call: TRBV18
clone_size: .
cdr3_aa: CASSPQTNTGELFF

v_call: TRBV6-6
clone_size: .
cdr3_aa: CASSLTSGKNTGELFF

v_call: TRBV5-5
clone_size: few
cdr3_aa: CASSSASWSSYEQYF

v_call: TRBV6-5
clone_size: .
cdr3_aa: CASSYQGQGSGNTIYF

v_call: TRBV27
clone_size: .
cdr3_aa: CASSFSLGLGQYF

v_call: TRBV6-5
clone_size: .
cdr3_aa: CASSYSGTGATRAFF

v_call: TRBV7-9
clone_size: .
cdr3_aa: CASSLAGTASQYF

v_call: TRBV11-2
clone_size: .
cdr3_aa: CASSLDPPGGPGNEQFF

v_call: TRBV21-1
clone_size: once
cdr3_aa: CASSKVCGGKSYEQYF

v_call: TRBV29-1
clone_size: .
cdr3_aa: CSVDRGGRTGELFF

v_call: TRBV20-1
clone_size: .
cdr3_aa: CSARDSLAQYF

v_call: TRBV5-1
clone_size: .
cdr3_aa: CASSFQQVQETQYF

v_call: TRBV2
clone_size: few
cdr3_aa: CASSGQGKDTEAFF